This T cell receptor (beta chain) came from a study of beta chain features in type 1 diabetes (dated 2018 in TCRdb). With regard to the full study: Patients and healthy donors did not differ in mean age, gender distribution, total cell number or subset yield. Whereas all 28 donors provided naive and central memory subsets, regulatory and stem cell-like memory subsets were isolated from just 8 patients and roughly eight healthy donors. The study compared the TCRB repertoires of sorted circulating CD4+ T cell subsets in recently diagnosed type 1 diabetes patients with those in matched healthy donors. A total of 107,917,701 sorted cells were examined across all samples, and RNA yield correlated strongly with the number of cells per subset. What the authors observed across the whole study: Patients with type 1 diabetes made fewer insertions and deleted more nucleotides at VDJ recombination sites, implying thymic rearrangement abnormalities. Because cDNA was sequenced instead of genomic DNA, highly expressing activated cells could be over-represented, though the groups showed no difference in activation or CD3 levels. In all four CD4+ subsets, TCRB CDR3 length was moderately but significantly shorter in type 1 diabetes patients. Naive, central memory and regulatory TCRB repertoires appeared more similar among patients than among healthy donors. PCR may preferentially amplify shorter templates, but because patient and control samples were amplified and corrected together, any resulting skew would affect both groups equally. Because small numbers of individuals were included in the HLA sub-analyses, any influence of HLA type on TCRB rearrangement was left unresolved.

Each donor gave one peripheral blood draw, about 110 mL on average, collected into heparinised tubes. A BD FACSAria II and a panel including CD45RO, CCR7, CD25, CD127, CD95 and CD27 were used to sort naive, central memory, regulatory and stem cell-like memory CD4+ T cells. All sorted populations exceeded 95% purity. PBMCs were separated immediately by Lymphoprep density gradient centrifugation and were stained directly, without being cultured. So that batch effects would be minimized, each experiment stained and sorted samples in pairs, pairing one healthy donor with one patient. Of note for this clone: Its recognized antigen is unknown. Base qualities are not provided; no much larger clone lies one nucleotide away.

All of the isolated RNA was reverse transcribed with the High Capacity cDNA Reverse Transcription Kit, so expressed TCRB transcripts were sequenced. Deep immunoSEQ sequencing was performed on naive, central memory and regulatory T cell samples, with an average of around 3.5 million total reads per sample. Sorted cells were lysed in RLT buffer and RNA was extracted with DNase-treated RNeasy Micro or Mini kits, depending on cell number. Each cell subset was processed separately to prevent cross-contamination, with patient and healthy donor samples processed together. The immunoSEQ multiplex PCR was used to amplify TCRB sequences from cDNA, generating 87-bp fragments that spanned the CDR3 region. Sequencing of the amplicons was performed on the Illumina HiSeq platform. The paper's processing steps were these. Synthetic template baselines were used to correct PCR bias computationally, reads within Hamming distance 2 were collapsed, and singletons that could not be merged were discarded. Reads were aligned against IMGT to assign V, D and J genes, CDR3 length and insertions or deletions at six rearrangement sites. Within each subset, clonotype counts were normalized to sorted cell number, and only after that were true diversity and Gini coefficients computed with the tcR R package. Repertoire sharing was quantified using the overlap coefficient calculated on TCRB nucleotide sequences. Out-of-frame TCRB sequences from naive cells were analyzed as a proxy for the pre-selection repertoire. TCRdb stores this immuneACCESS table with in-frame sequences only. Part of the clones is absent; in the studies checked, under half of the shortfall reflects unresolved V genes, and no reason is known for the rest. V and J calls and clone size come straight from that table; D and trimming were deduced from the DNA. This sample holds approximately 470,000 clones; roughly 31% were observed only once. The ten largest account for more than 0.055% of the sample.

Based on the germline V gene, the CDR1 and CDR2 sequences are SGHRS and YFSETQ. From its cysteine to its phenylalanine, the CDR3 spans 12 amino acids. Only the CDR3 DNA stays, 36 bases, in frame from base 1. V loses 4 bases of germline sequence and J loses 4 bases, and the interval between the two ends is 6 bases. The specimen sequenced was naive CD4+ T cells from blood. This specimen's cell subset or site label, per the study, means: true naive CD4+ T cells. The clonotype comes from a man in his late teens or twenties in good health. This chain is built from TRBV5-1 and TRBJ2-1, with no reliable assignment of the D segment. The CDR3 reads CASSQTYNEQFF. The bases are TGCGCCAGCAGCCAGACGTACAATGAGCAGTTCTTC.